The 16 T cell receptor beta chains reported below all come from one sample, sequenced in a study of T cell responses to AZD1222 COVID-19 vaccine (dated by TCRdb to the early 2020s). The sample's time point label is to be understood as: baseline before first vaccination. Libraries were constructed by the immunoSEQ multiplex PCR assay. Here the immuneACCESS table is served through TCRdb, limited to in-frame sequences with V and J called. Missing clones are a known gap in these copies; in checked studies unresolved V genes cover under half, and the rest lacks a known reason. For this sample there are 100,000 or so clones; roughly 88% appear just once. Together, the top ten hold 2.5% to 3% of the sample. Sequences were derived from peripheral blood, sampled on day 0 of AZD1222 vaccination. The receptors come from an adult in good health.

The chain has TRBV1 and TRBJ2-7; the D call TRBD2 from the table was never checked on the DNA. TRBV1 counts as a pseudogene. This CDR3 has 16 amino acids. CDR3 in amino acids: CTSSQDRPGLGYEQYF. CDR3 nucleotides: TGCACCAGCAGCCAAGATCGTCCGGGACTAGGCTACGAGCAGTACTTC.

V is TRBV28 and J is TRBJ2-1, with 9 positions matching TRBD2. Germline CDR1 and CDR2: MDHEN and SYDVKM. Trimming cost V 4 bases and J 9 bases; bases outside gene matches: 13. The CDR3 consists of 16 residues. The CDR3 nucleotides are TGTGCCAGCAGTTCCGCTAGCGGGAAAACACGTGGTGAGCAGTTCTTC. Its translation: CASSSASGKTRGEQFF.

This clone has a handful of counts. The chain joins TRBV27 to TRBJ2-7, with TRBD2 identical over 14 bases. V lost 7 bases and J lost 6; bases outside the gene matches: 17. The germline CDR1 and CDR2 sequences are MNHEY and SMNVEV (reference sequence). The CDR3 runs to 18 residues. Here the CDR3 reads CASTPTGTSGSYYSEQYF. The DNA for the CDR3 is TGTGCCAGCACCCCTACCGGGACTAGCGGGAGTTACTACAGCGAGCAGTACTTC.

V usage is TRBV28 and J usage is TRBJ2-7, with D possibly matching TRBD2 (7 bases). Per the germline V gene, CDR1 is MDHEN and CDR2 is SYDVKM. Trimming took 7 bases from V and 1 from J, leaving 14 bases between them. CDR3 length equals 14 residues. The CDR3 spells CASTRGEGSYEQYF. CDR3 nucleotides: TGTGCCAGCACTAGGGGGGAGGGGTCCTACGAGCAGTACTTC.

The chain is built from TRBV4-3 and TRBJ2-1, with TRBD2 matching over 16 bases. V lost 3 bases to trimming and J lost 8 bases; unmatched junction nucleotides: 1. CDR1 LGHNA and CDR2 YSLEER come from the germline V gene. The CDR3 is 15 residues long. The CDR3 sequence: CASSQGLAGGDEQFF. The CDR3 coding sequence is TGCGCCAGCAGCCAGGGACTAGCGGGAGGGGATGAGCAGTTCTTC.

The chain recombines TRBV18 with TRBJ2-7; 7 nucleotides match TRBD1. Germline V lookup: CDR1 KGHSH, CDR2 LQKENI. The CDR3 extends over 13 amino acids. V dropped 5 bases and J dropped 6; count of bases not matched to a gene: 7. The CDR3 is CASSTTGSGEQYF. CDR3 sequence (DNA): TGTGCCAGCTCAACGACAGGGTCGGGCGAGCAGTACTTC.

CDR3 sequence: CASSPTGDQPQHF. In DNA, the CDR3 is TGTGCCAGCAGCCCAACAGGGGATCAGCCCCAGCATTTT. The chain couples TRBV14 to TRBJ1-5; 7 bases align to TRBD1. Trimming at V came to 4 bases and at J to 5 bases, leaving 2 bases not matched to a gene. Per germline, CDR1 SGHDN and CDR2 FVKESK. This CDR3 is 13 amino acids long.

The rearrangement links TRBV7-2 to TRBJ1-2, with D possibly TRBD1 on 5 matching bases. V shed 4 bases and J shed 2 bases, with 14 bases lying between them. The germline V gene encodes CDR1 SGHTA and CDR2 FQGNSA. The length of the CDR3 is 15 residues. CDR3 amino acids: CASSSGQLGNYGYTF. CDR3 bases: TGTGCCAGCAGCTCCGGACAATTGGGGAACTATGGCTACACCTTC.

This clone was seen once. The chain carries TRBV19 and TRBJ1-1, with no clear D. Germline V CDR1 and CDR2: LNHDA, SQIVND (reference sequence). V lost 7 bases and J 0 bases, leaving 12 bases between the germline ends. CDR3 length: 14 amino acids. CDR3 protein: CASKQSLMNTEAFF. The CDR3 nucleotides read TGTGCCAGTAAGCAATCGCTTATGAACACTGAAGCTTTCTTT.

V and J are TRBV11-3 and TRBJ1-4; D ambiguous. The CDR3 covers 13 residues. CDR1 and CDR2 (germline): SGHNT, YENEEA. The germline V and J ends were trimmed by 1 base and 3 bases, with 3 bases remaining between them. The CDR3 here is CASSLGPNEKLFF. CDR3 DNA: TGTGCCAGCAGCTTAGGTCCTAATGAAAAACTGTTTTTT. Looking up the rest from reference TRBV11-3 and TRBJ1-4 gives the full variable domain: EAGVVQSPRYKIIEKKQPVAFWCNPISGHNTLYWYLQNLGQGPELLIRYENEEAVDDSQLPKDRFSAERLKGVDSTLKIQPAELGDSAVYLCASSLGPNEKLFFGSGTQLSVL.

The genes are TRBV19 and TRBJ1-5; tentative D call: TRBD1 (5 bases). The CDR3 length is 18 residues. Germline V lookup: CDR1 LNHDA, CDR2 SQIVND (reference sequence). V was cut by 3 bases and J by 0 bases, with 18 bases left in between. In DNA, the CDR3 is TGTGCCAGTAGTATGTATCATGACAGTCTTTATAGCAATCAGCCCCAGCATTTT. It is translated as CASSMYHDSLYSNQPQHF.

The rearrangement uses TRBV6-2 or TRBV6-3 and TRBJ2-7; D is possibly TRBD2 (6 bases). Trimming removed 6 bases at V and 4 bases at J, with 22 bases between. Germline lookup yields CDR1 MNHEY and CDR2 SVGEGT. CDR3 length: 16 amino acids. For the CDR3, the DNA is TGTGCCAGCAGCCCAACCCCATCACTAGCAGGGTACGAGCAGTACTTC. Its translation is CASSPTPSLAGYEQYF.

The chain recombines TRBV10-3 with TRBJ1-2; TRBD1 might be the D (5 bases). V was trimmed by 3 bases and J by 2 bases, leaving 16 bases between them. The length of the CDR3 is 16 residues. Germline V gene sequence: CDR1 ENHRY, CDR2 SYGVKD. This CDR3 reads CAISDPARAANYGYTF. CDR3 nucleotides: TGTGCCATCAGTGACCCCGCCAGGGCCGCCAACTATGGCTACACCTTC.

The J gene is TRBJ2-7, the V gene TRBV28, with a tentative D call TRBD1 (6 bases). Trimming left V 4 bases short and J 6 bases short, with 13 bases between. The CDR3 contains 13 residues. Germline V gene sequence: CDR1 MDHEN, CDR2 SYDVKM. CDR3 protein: CASSSPGQLEQYF. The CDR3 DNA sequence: TGTGCCAGCAGTTCACCGGGACAACTCGAGCAGTACTTC. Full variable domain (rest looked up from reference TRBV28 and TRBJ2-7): DVKVTQSSRYLVKRTGEKVFLECVQDMDHENMFWYRQDPGLGLRLIYFSYDVKMKEKGDIPEGYSVSREKKERFSLILESASTNQTSMYLCASSSPGQLEQYFGPGTRLTVT.

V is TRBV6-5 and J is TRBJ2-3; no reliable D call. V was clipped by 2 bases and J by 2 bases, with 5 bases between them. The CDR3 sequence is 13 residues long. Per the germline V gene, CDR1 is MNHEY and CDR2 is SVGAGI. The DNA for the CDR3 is TGTGCCAGCAGTTACAGGGACACAGATACGCAGTATTTT. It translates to CASSYRDTDTQYF.

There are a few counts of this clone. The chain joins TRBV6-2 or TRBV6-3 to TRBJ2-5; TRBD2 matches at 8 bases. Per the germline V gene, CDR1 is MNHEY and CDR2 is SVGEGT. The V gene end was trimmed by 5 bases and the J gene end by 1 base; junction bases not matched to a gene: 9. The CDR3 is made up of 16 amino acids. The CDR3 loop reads CASSRAGVGSQETQYF. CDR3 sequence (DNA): TGTGCCAGCAGTCGAGCGGGAGTCGGGTCCCAAGAGACCCAGTACTTC.